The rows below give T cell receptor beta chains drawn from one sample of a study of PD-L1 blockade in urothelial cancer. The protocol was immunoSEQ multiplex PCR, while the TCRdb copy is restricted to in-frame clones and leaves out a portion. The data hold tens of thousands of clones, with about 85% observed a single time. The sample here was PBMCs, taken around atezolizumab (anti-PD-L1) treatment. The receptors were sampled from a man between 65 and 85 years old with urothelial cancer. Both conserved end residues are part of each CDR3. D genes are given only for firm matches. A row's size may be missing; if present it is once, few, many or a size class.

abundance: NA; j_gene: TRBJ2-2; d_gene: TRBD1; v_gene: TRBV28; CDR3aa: CASREDGQGDTGELFF; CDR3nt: TGTGCCAGCAGGGAAGACGGACAGGGGGACACCGGGGAGCTGTTTTTT
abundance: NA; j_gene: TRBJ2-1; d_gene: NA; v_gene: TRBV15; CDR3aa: CATSLQGGLYNEQFF; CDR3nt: TGTGCCACCAGCTTACAGGGCGGCCTTTACAATGAGCAGTTCTTC
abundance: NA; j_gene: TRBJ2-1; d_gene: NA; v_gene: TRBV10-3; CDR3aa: CATHGGLFYNEQFF; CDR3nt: TGTGCCACCCACGGGGGACTGTTCTACAATGAGCAGTTCTTC
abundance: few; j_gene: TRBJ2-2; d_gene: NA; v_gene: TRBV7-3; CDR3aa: CASSLSDGELFF; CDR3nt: TGTGCCAGCAGCTTATCAGACGGGGAGCTGTTTTTT
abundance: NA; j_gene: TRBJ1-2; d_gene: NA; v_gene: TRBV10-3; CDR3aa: CAISDTSYGYTF; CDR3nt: TGTGCCATCAGTGACACAAGTTACGGCTACACCTTC
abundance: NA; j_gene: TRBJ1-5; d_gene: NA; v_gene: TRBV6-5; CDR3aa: CASSYGADQPQHF; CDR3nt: TGTGCCAGCAGTTACGGGGCAGATCAGCCCCAGCATTTT
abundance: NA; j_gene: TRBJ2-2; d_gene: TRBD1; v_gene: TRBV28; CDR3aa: CASSSVGTGGNTGELFF; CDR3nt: TGTGCCAGCAGTTCTGTTGGGACAGGGGGGAACACCGGGGAGCTGTTTTTT
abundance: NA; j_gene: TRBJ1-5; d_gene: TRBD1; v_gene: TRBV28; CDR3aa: CASSLWTGASNQPQHF; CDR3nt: TGTGCCAGCAGTCTTTGGACAGGGGCCAGCAATCAGCCCCAGCATTTT
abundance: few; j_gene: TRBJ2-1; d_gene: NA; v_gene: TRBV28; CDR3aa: CASSPTTYNEQFF; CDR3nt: TGTGCCAGCAGTCCTACTACTTACAATGAGCAGTTCTTC
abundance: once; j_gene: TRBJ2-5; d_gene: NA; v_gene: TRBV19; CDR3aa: CASSIVGSPPGAQYF; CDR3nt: TGTGCCAGTAGTATAGTTGGCTCGCCGCCGGGGGCCCAGTACTTC
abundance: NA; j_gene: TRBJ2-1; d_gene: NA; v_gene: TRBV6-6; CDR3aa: CASQGWQGRNEQFF; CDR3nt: TGTGCCAGCCAGGGGTGGCAGGGTCGCAATGAGCAGTTCTTC
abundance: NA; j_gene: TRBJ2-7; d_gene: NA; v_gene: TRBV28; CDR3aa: CASSFISSEQYF; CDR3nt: TGTGCCAGCAGTTTTATATCCTCCGAGCAGTACTTC